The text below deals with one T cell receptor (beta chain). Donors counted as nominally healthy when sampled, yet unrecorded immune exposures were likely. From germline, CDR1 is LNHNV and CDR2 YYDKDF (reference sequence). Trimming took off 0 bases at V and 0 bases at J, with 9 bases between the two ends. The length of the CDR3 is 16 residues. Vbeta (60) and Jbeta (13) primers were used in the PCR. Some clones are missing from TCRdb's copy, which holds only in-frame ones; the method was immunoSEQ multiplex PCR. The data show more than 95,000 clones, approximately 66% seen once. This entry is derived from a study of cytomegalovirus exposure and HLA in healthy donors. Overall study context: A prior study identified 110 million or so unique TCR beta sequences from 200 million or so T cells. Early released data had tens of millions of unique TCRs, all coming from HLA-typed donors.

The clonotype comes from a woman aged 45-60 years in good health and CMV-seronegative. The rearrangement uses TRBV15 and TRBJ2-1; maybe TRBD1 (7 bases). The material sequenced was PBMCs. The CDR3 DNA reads TGTGCCACCAGCAGAGAGGAGGGGGCCTCCTACAATGAGCAGTTCTTC. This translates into CATSREEGASYNEQFF.